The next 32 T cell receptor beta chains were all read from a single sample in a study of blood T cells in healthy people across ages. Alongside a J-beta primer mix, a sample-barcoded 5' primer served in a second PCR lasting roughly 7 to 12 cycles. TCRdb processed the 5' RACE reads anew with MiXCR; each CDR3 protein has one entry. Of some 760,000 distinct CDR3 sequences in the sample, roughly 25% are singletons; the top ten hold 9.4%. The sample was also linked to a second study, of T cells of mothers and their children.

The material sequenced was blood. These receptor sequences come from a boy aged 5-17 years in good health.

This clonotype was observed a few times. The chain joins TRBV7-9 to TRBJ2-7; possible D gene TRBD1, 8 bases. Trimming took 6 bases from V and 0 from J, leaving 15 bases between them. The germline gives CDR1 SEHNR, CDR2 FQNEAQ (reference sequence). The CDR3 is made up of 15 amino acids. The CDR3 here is CASSSTGEGSYEQYF. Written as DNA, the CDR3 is TGTGCCAGCAGTTCGACAGGGGAGGGCTCCTACGAGCAGTACTTC.

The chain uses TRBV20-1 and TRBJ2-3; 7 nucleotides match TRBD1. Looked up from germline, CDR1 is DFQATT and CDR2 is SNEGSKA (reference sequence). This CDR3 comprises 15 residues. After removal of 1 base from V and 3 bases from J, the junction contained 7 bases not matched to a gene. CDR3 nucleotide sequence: TGCAGTGCTAGAGGACAGGGAAAAGGGACAGATACGCAGTATTTT. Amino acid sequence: CSARGQGKGTDTQYF.

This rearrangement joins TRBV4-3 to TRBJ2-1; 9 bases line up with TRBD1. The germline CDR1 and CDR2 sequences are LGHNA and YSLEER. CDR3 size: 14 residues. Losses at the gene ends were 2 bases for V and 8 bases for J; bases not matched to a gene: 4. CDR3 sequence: CASSQNRGRDEQFF. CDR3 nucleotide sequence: TGCGCCAGCAGCCAAAACAGGGGGCGCGATGAGCAGTTCTTC.

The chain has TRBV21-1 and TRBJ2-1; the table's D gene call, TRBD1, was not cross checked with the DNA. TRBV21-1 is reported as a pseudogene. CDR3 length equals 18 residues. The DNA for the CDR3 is TGTGCCAGCAGCAAAACCCTCGGGATGACCGGGACAGACAATGAGCAGTTCTTC. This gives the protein CASSKTLGMTGTDNEQFF.

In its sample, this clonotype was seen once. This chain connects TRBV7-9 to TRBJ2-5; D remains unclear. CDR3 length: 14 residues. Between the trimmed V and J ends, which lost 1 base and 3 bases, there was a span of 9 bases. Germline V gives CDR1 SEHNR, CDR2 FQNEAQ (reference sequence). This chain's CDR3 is CASSLDYSKETQYF. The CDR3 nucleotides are TGTGCCAGCAGCTTAGATTACAGCAAAGAGACCCAGTACTTC.

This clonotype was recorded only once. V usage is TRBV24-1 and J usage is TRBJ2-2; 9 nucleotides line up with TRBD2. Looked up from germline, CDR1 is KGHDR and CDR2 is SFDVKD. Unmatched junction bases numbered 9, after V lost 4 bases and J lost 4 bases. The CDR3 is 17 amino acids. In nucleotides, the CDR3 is TGTGCCACCAGTGACCTAGGTAGCGGGAGTATCACCGGGGAGCTGTTTTTT. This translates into CATSDLGSGSITGELFF.

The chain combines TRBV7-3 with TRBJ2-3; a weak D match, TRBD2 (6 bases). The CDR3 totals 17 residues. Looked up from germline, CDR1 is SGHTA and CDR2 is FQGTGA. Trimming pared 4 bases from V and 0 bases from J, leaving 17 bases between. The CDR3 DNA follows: TGTGCCAGCAGCTCCACAGCGGGCGGATTCAGCACAGATACGCAGTATTTT. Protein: CASSSTAGGFSTDTQYF.

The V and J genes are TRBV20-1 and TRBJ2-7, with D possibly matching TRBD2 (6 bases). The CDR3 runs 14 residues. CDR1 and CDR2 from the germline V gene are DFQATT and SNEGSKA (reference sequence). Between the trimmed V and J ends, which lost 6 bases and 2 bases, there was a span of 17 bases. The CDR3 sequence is CSALRLVRTYEQYF. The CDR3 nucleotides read TGCAGTGCACTTAGACTAGTTCGGACCTACGAGCAGTACTTC.

In DNA form, the CDR3 reads TGTGCCAGCAGCTTTCGTGGCGGGAGGGTTCCAAACATTCAGTACTTC. Translation gives CASSFRGGRVPNIQYF. The J gene is TRBJ2-4, the V gene TRBV7-2; 9 bases agree with TRBD2. J was trimmed by 6 bases and V by 3 bases; bases with no gene match: 9. The CDR3 sequence is 16 residues long. Germline CDR1 is SGHTA and CDR2 is FQGNSA. The whole variable domain, filled in from reference TRBV7-2 and TRBJ2-4, reads GAGVSQSPSNKVTEKGKDVELRCDPISGHTALYWYRQSLGQGLEFLIYFQGNSAPDKSGLPSDRFSAERTGGSVSTLTIQRTQQEDSAVYLCASSFRGGRVPNIQYFGAGTRLSVL.

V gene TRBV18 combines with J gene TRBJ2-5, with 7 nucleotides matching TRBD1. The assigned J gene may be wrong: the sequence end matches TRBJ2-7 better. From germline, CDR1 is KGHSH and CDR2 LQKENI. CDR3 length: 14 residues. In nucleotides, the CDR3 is TGTGCCAGCTCTGGGAGACAGGGATCAGACGAGCAGTACTTC. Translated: CASSGRQGSDEQYF.

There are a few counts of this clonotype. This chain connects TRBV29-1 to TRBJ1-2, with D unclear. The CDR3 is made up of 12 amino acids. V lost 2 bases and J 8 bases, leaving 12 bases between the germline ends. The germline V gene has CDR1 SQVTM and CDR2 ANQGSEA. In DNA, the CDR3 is TGCAGCGTTGAATACCGCGACGGGGGCTACACCTTC. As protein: CSVEYRDGGYTF.

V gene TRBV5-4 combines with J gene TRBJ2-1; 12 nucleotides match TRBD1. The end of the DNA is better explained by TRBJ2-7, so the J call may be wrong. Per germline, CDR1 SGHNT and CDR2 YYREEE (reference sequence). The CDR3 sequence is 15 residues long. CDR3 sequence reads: CASSPLGQGAKEQYF. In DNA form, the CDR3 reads TGTGCCAGCAGCCCCCTGGGACAGGGGGCGAAGGAGCAGTACTTC.

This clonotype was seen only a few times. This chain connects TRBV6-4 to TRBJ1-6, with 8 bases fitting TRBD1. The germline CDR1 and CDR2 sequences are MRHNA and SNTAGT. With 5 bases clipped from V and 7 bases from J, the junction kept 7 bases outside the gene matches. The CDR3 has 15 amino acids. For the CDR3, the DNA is TGTGCCAGCAGTTTAATGGACAGGGAGAATTCACCCCTCCACTTT. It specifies CASSLMDRENSPLHF.

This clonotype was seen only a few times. In DNA form, the CDR3 reads TGCAGCGTACAGGGGGCGCTTCCCAAAAACATTCAGTACTTC. Amino acids: CSVQGALPKNIQYF. V gene TRBV29-1 combines with J gene TRBJ2-4; 9 bases match TRBD1. Unmatched junction bases numbered 5, after V lost 6 bases and J lost 2 bases. CDR1 and CDR2 (germline): SQVTM, ANQGSEA. CDR3 length equals 14 residues. The full variable domain, in which reference TRBV29-1 and TRBJ2-4 provide the parts outside the CDR3, is SAVISQKPSRDICQRGTSLTIQCQVDSQVTMMFWYRQQPGQSLTLIATANQGSEATYESGFVIDKFPISRPNLTFSTLTVSNMSPEDSSIYLCSVQGALPKNIQYFGAGTRLSVL.

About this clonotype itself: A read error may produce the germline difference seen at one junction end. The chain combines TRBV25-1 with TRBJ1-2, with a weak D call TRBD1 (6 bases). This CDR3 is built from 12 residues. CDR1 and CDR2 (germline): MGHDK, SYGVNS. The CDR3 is CASSPREGVAFF. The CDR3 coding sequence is TGTGCCAGCAGCCCCAGGGAGGGGGTAGCATTCTTC.

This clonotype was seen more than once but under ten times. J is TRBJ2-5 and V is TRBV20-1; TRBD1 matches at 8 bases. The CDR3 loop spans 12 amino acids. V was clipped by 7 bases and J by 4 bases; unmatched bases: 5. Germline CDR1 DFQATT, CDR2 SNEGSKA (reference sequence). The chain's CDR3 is CSVNGQGETQYF. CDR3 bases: TGCAGTGTCAACGGACAGGGAGAGACCCAGTACTTC.

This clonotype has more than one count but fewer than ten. For the CDR3, the DNA is TGCAGCGTTGGACATGATTCCTACGAGCAGTACTTC. This codes for CSVGHDSYEQYF. This chain links TRBV29-1 with TRBJ2-7; D is unresolved. Germline values: CDR1 SQVTM, CDR2 ANQGSEA. The V end lost 4 bases, the J end lost 1 base, and 8 bases lay between the germline ends. The CDR3 sequence is 12 residues long.

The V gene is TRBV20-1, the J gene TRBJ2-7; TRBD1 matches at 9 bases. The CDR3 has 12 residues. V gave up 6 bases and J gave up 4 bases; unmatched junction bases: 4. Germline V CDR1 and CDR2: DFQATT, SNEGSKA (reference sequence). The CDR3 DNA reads TGCAGTGCGGGACAGGGAGGGTACGAGCAGTACTTC. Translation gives CSAGQGGYEQYF.

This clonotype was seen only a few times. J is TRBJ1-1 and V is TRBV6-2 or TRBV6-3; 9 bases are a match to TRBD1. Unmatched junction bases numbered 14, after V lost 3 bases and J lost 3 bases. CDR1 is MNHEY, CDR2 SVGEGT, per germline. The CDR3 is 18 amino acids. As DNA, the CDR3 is TGTGCCAGCAGTTATGCGGGGACAGGGTCTAACGGGGACACTGAAGCTTTCTTT. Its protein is CASSYAGTGSNGDTEAFF.

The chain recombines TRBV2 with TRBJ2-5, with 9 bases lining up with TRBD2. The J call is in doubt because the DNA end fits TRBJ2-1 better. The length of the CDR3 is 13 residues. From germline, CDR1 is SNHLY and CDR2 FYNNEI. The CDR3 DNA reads TGTGCCAGCAAGCGGGAGGTTGGGAATGAGCAGTTCTTC. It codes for CASKREVGNEQFF.

CDR3 region: CASSPGQSAEAFF. The DNA for the CDR3 is TGTGCCAGCAGTCCGGGACAGTCAGCTGAAGCTTTCTTT. This rearrangement joins TRBV12-3 or TRBV12-4 to TRBJ1-1, with 7 bases fitting TRBD1. This CDR3 region has 13 residues. Trimming removed 5 bases from V and 6 bases from J; junction bases left unmatched: 6.

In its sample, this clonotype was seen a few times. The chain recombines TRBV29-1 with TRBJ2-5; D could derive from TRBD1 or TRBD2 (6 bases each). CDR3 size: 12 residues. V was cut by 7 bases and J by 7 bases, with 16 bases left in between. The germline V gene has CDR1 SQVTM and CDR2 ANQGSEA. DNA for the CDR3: TGCAGCGCCTGGGGGGCGGAAGGGACCCAGTACTTC. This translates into CSAWGAEGTQYF.

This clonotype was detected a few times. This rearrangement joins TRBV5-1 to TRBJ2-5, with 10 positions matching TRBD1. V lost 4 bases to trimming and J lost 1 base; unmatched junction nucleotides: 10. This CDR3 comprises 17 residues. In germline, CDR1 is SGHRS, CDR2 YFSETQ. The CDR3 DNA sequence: TGCGCCAGCAGCGCGAAGGCGACAGGGGGCCCCCAAGAGACCCAGTACTTC. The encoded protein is CASSAKATGGPQETQYF.

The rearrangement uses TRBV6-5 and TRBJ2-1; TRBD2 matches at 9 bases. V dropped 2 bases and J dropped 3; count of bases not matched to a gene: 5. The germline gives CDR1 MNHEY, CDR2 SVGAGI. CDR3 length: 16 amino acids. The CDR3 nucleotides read TGTGCCAGCAGTTACCATCTAGCGGGGTTCTACAATGAGCAGTTCTTC. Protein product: CASSYHLAGFYNEQFF.

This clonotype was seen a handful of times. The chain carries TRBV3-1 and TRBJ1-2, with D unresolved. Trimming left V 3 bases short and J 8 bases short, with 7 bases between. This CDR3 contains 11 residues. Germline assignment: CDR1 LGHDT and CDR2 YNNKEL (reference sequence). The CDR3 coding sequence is TGTGCCAGCAGCCACGTTGACGGCTACACCTTC. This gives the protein CASSHVDGYTF.

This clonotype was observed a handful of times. This CDR3 is CASSPLGYTGELFF. The CDR3 coding sequence is TGTGCCAGCAGCCCCCTTGGGTACACCGGGGAGCTGTTTTTT. J is TRBJ2-2 and V is TRBV9; D is uncertain. Germline CDR1 and CDR2: SGDLS and YYNGEE. The V end lost 4 bases, the J end lost 3 bases, and 10 bases lay between the germline ends. CDR3 length: 14 amino acids. The whole variable domain, remainder taken from reference TRBV9 and TRBJ2-2, is DSGVTQTPKHLITATGQRVTLRCSPRSGDLSVYWYQQSLDQGLQFLIQYYNGEERAKGNILERFSAQQFPDLHSELNLSSLELGDSALYFCASSPLGYTGELFFGEGSRLTVL.

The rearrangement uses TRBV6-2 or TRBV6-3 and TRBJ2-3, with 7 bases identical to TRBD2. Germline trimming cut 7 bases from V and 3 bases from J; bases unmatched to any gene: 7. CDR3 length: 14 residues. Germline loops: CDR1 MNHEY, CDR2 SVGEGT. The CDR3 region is CASIEPLATDTQYF. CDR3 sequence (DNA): TGTGCCAGCATCGAACCACTAGCGACAGATACGCAGTATTTT.

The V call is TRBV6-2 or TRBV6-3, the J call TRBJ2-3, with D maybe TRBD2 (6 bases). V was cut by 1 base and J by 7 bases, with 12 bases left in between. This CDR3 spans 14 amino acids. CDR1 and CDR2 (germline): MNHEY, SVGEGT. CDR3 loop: CASSYWSGSYTQYF. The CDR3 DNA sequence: TGTGCCAGCAGTTACTGGAGCGGGTCTTATACGCAGTATTTT.

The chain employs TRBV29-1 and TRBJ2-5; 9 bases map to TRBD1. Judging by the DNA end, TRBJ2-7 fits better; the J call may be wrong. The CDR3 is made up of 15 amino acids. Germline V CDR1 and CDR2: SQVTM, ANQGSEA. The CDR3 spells CSVEGRDRAPYEQYF. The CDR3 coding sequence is TGCAGCGTTGAAGGGCGGGACAGGGCTCCCTACGAGCAGTACTTC.

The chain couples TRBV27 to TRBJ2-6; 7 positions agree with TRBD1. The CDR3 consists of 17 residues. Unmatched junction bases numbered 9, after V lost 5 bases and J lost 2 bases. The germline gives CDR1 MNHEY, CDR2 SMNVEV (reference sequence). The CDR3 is CASSTRLRGPGANVLTF. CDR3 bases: TGTGCCAGCAGTACGAGGCTTAGGGGGCCTGGGGCCAACGTCCTGACTTTC. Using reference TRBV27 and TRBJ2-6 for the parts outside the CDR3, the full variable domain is EAQVTQNPRYLITVTGKKLTVTCSQNMNHEYMSWYRQDPGLGLRQIYYSMNVEVTDKGDVPEGYKVSRKEKRNFPLILESPSPNQTSLYFCASSTRLRGPGANVLTFGAGSRLTVL.

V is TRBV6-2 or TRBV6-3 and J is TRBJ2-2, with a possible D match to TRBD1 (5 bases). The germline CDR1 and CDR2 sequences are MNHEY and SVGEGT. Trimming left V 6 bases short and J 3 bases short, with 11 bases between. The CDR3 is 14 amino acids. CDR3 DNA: TGTGCCAGCAGCTCCGGACAAGACACCGGGGAGCTGTTTTTT. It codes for CASSSGQDTGELFF.

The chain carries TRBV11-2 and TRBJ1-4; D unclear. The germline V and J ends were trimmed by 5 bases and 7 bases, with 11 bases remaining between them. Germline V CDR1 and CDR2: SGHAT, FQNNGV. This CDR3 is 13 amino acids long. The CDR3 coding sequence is TGTGCCAGCAGCCTCAACGGGGTTGAAAAACTGTTTTTT. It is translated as CASSLNGVEKLFF.